This T cell receptor (beta chain) was sequenced during a study of blood T cell repertoires in COVID-19. Only in-frame clones appear in the TCRdb table, and some are missing; sequencing was by immunoSEQ multiplex PCR. The sample lists 310,000 or so clones, approximately 87% seen once, with 3.5% to 4.5% in the top ten. This clone was observed a single time. CDR1 and CDR2 from the germline V gene are SQVTM and ANQGSEA. J lost 4 bases, V lost 7 bases, and 4 bases had no gene match. CDR3 length: 12 residues. The clonotype originates from a woman aged 50 to 60 with active or convalescent COVID-19. Input material: peripheral blood. J is TRBJ1-1 and V is TRBV29-1; TRBD1 aligns across 9 bases. The CDR3 loop reads CSGGQGFTEAFF. In DNA, the CDR3 is TGCAGCGGAGGACAGGGGTTCACTGAAGCTTTCTTT.